This is a list of T cell receptor beta chains from one sample in a study of coeliac disease. Profiled with immunoSEQ multiplex PCR; TCRdb holds only in-frame clones, not every one. Among about 3,300 clones listed, about two thirds were seen once. What was sequenced was intraepithelial lymphocytes from the gut. The receptors were sampled from a woman between 40 and 55 years old. CDR3s include the opening cysteine and the closing phenylalanine or tryptophan. A D gene is named only where the DNA matches it firmly. The size entry is marked missing in some rows and otherwise reads once, few, many or a size class.

d_gene | abundance | j_gene | v_gene | CDR3aa | CDR3nt
TRBD2 | . | TRBJ2-7 | TRBV4-3 | CASSPTSGGLNEQYF | TGCGCCAGCAGCCCAACTAGCGGGGGGTTAAACGAGCAGTACTTC
. | . | TRBJ2-1 | TRBV6-5 | CASSFVRTYNEQFF | TGTGCCAGCAGTTTTGTGAGGACTTACAATGAGCAGTTCTTC
TRBD1 | . | TRBJ2-1 | TRBV30 | CAWSVGTGGSEQFF | TGTGCCTGGAGTGTCGGGACAGGGGGCAGTGAGCAGTTCTTC
. | . | TRBJ2-7 | TRBV7-2 | CASSPWTVSYEQYF | TGTGCCAGCAGTCCCTGGACTGTCTCCTACGAGCAGTACTTC
TRBD1 | few | TRBJ1-2 | TRBV15 | CATSRPFDRGANYGYTF | TGTGCCACCAGCAGACCCTTCGACAGGGGCGCTAACTATGGCTACACCTTC
. | . | TRBJ2-7 | TRBV27 | CASSLGSGSYEQYF | TGTGCCAGCAGTTTAGGGTCGGGCTCCTACGAGCAGTACTTC
TRBD1 | . | TRBJ2-4 | TRBV10-2 | CASKDRGENIQYF | TGCGCCAGCAAAGACAGGGGCGAAAACATTCAGTACTTC
. | . | TRBJ2-7 | TRBV6-1 | CASSGGLAYEQYF | TGTGCCAGCAGTGGAGGACTGGCCTACGAGCAGTACTTC
. | . | TRBJ1-5 | TRBV6-5 | CASSLTGYGNQPQHF | TGTGCCAGCAGTCTCACAGGGTATGGCAATCAGCCCCAGCATTTT
TRBD1 | . | TRBJ1-3 | TRBV10-1 | CASSAIDRGSGNTIYF | TGCGCCAGCAGTGCAATAGACAGGGGCTCTGGAAACACCATATATTTT
TRBD2 | . | TRBJ2-5 | TRBV18 | CASSGGGETQYF | TGTGCCAGCTCGGGCGGGGGAGAGACCCAGTACTTC